This T cell receptor beta chain derives from a study of T-cell reconstitution after alpha-beta-depleted transplantation in children. The germline CDR1 and CDR2 sequences are SNHLY and FYNNEI. The CDR3 is 15 amino acids. With 6 bases removed from V and 3 bases from J, the gap between germline ends came to 16 bases. Using unique molecular identifiers, the investigators prepared the TCRbeta library. TCRdb re-called the PCR reads with MiXCR, one entry per CDR3 protein. Among 150,000 to 250,000 distinct CDR3 sequences listed, approximately 15% were seen once. The clonotype originates from a human donor who donated a stem cell graft to a child with acute lymphoblastic leukemia. This rearrangement joins TRBV2 to TRBJ2-3; D might be TRBD1 (8 bases). The sample in question was PBMCs from the stem cell graft donor, obtained from the stem cell graft. The CDR3 DNA is TGTGCCAGCAGAGGCGGGGGACAGGTGACAGATACGCAGTATTTT. It yields the protein CASRGGGQVTDTQYF.